The 12 T cell receptor beta chains presented below share a single source sample, sequenced in a study of blood T cell repertoires in COVID-19. Profiling relied on immunoSEQ multiplex PCR, and the TCRdb table lists in-frame clones only, not all of them. The sample lists around 200,000 clones, roughly 86% occurring once. The specimen was peripheral blood. These receptors were collected from a woman aged 80 or over in a cohort sampled during active or convalescent COVID-19.

V usage is TRBV6-5 and J usage is TRBJ1-4; D not resolved. Germline-derived CDR1 and CDR2 are MNHEY and SVGAGI. This CDR3 region has 13 residues. Trimming took 2 bases from V and 7 from J, leaving 8 bases between them. CDR3 coding DNA: TGTGCCAGCAGTTACGGGTACAGTGAAAAACTGTTTTTT. Translated: CASSYGYSEKLFF.

The J gene is TRBJ2-5, the V gene TRBV29-1, with 9 nucleotides matching TRBD2. Per the germline V gene, CDR1 is SQVTM and CDR2 is ANQGSEA. The J segment lost 9 bases and the V segment lost 6 bases, leaving 11 bases of the junction unmatched. This CDR3 is 13 amino acids long. CDR3 DNA: TGCAGCGTGAAGGGACTAGCCGGGGAATCCCAGTACTTC. It codes for CSVKGLAGESQYF. The variable domain in full, with the rest retrieved from reference TRBV29-1 and TRBJ2-5, is SAVISQKPSRDICQRGTSLTIQCQVDSQVTMMFWYRQQPGQSLTLIATANQGSEATYESGFVIDKFPISRPNLTFSTLTVSNMSPEDSSIYLCSVKGLAGESQYFGPGTRLLVL.

The rearrangement joins TRBV7-2 to TRBJ2-7, with D unresolved. The CDR3 consists of 11 residues. From germline, CDR1 is SGHTA and CDR2 FQGNSA. Trimming cost V 5 bases and J 0 bases, with 2 bases left between them. DNA for the CDR3: TGTGCCAGCAGCCACTCCTACGAGCAGTACTTC. Its translation: CASSHSYEQYF.

V gene TRBV5-1 combines with J gene TRBJ1-4, with TRBD1 matching 8 bases. V shed 4 bases and J 5 bases; nucleotides not matched to a gene: 4. Germline V gives CDR1 SGHRS, CDR2 YFSETQ. CDR3 length equals 14 residues. In DNA form, the CDR3 reads TGCGCCAGCAGCGAAGGACAGGGCAATGAAAAACTGTTTTTT. Its protein is CASSEGQGNEKLFF.

This sequence joins TRBV7-9 and TRBJ1-5, with 7 bases fitting TRBD1. The CDR3 has 16 residues. With 1 base clipped from V and 7 bases from J, the junction kept 10 bases outside the gene matches. CDR1 and CDR2 (germline): SEHNR, FQNEAQ (reference sequence). Written as DNA, the CDR3 is TGTGCCAGCAGCTTAGGACAGACAGGGTCTGTACAGCCCCAGCATTTT. This encodes CASSLGQTGSVQPQHF.

V is TRBV18 and J is TRBJ1-4, with a weak D call TRBD1 (5 bases). This CDR3 contains 11 residues. V was shortened by 3 bases and J by 13 bases, with 9 bases between the two germline ends. Germline CDR1 is KGHSH and CDR2 is LQKENI. CDR3: CASSPEGTLFF. CDR3 DNA: TGTGCCAGCTCACCGGAGGGGACACTGTTTTTT.

The rearrangement uses TRBV27 and TRBJ1-3, with D possibly being TRBD1 (5 bases). The CDR3 sequence is 13 residues long. CDR1 is MNHEY and CDR2 is SMNVEV in the germline V gene (reference sequence). V was pared by 3 bases and J by 2 bases, with 5 bases between. The CDR3 sequence is CASSFRAGNTIYF. The CDR3 coding sequence is TGTGCCAGCAGTTTCAGGGCTGGAAACACCATATATTTT.

The V gene is TRBV9, the J gene TRBJ1-3; weak D call: TRBD1 (6 bases). Germline V gives CDR1 SGDLS, CDR2 YYNGEE. Trimming stripped 4 bases from V and 4 bases from J, with 15 bases between. The CDR3 contains 15 residues. Here the CDR3 DNA reads TGTGCCAGCAGCACTAACAGGGTGGCCGGAAACACCATATATTTT. Its translation is CASSTNRVAGNTIYF.

This chain connects TRBV5-6 to TRBJ1-5; TRBD1 is a possible D gene (5 bases). Germline-derived CDR1 and CDR2 are SGHDT and YYEEEE. Trimming removed 5 bases from V and 3 bases from J, with 15 bases in between. The length of the CDR3 is 15 residues. Here the CDR3 reads CASSSQQANNQPQHF. CDR3 coding DNA: TGTGCCAGCAGTTCACAACAGGCCAACAATCAGCCCCAGCATTTT.

The chain couples TRBV6-1 to TRBJ2-2, with 14 bases identical to TRBD2. In germline, CDR1 is MNHNS, CDR2 SASEGT. Trimming removed 9 bases from V and 8 bases from J; junction bases left unmatched: 8. The CDR3 extends over 15 amino acids. In DNA, the CDR3 is TGTGCCAGTCAGAGACTAGCGGGGGGGCCAGGGGAGCTGTTTTTT. This codes for CASQRLAGGPGELFF.

The chain is built from TRBV7-2 and TRBJ1-4; the D gene is possibly TRBD1 (6 bases). Germline V gene sequence: CDR1 SGHTA, CDR2 FQGNSA. The CDR3 loop spans 14 amino acids. V was trimmed by 3 bases and J by 5 bases, leaving 10 bases between them. CDR3 sequence: CASSFGTNNEKLFF. The CDR3 DNA is TGTGCCAGCAGCTTCGGGACAAACAATGAAAAACTGTTTTTT. Complete variable domain (other parts from reference TRBV7-2 and TRBJ1-4): GAGVSQSPSNKVTEKGKDVELRCDPISGHTALYWYRQSLGQGLEFLIYFQGNSAPDKSGLPSDRFSAERTGGSVSTLTIQRTQQEDSAVYLCASSFGTNNEKLFFGSGTQLSVL.

Here the CDR3 reads CASSQGRGVPLHF. The CDR3 coding sequence is TGTGCCAGCAGCCAAGGGCGTGGAGTACCCCTCCACTTT. The chain is built from TRBV3-1 (or the pseudogene TRBV3-2) and TRBJ1-6; D unresolved. CDR1 LGHDT and CDR2 YNNKEL come from the germline V gene (reference sequence). V lost 1 base to trimming and J lost 12 bases, with 10 bases between them. This CDR3 spans 13 amino acids.